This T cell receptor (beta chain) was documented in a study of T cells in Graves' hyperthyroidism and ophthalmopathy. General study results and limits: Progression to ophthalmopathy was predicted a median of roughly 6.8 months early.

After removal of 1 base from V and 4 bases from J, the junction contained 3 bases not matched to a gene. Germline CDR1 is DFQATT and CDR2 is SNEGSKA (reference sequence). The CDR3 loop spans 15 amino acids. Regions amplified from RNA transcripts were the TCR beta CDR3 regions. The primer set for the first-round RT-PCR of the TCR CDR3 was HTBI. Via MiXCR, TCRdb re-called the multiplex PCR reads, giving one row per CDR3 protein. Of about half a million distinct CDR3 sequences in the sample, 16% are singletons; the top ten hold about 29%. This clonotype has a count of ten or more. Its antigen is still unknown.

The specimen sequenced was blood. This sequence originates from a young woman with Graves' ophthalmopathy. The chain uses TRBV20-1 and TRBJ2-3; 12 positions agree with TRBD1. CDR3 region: CSARGGQGASDTQYF. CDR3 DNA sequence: TGCAGTGCTAGAGGGGGACAGGGGGCGTCAGATACGCAGTATTTT.